A selection of T cell receptor beta chains follows, all from one sample in a study of T cell repertoires in cytomegalovirus infection. These receptors lack a known antigen. TCRdb reprocessed the reads via MiXCR and lists one record per CDR3 protein. The sample lists roughly 500,000 distinct CDR3 sequences, roughly a third occurring once. The input for sequencing was cultured PBMCs, taken from culture after CMV antigen stimulation. The origin of the receptors is a human donor in good health (CMV status not recorded). Some clones in this sample may be carry-over from other donors' samples. The conserved cysteine and the conserved F or W are not part of the CDR3 here. A row's size may be missing; if present it is once, few, many or a size class.

>TRBJ2-5|-|TRBV19
ASSASGEETQY
>TRBJ1-1|-|TRBV12-3/TRBV12-4
ASSINREAEAF
>TRBJ2-5|-|TRBV19
ASRGTASGREETQY
>TRBJ2-1|-|TRBV11-3
ASSPRSGGGRSYNEQF
>TRBJ2-1|few|TRBV6-2/TRBV6-3
ASRLPGLAGNEQF
>TRBJ1-2|-|TRBV27
ASSLVPQGATYGYT
>TRBJ2-3|once|TRBV20-1
SARGSGSTDTQY
>TRBJ2-7|-|TRBV20-1
SAKPRQVATYEQY
>TRBJ2-3|-|TRBV2
ASSDELAVGRGTDTQY
>TRBJ1-2|many|TRBV7-2
ASSPTVGYYGYT
>TRBJ2-2|many|TRBV7-6
ASTGAFRQGVGTGELF
>TRBJ1-1|-|TRBV6-2/TRBV6-3
ASSYSGQGASTPGTEAF
>TRBJ1-5|-|TRBV7-2
ASSLDRDYA
>TRBJ1-3|many|TRBV7-2
ASSLNRGSGNTIY
>TRBJ2-7|-|TRBV2
ASASRQAAGEQY
>TRBJ2-1|-|TRBV6-5
ASSYWRDGEQF
>TRBJ2-1|few|TRBV15
ATRGSYNEQF
>TRBJ2-3|once|TRBV10-3
AITESGPTLRGSTDTRY
>TRBJ2-1|few|TRBV6-2/TRBV6-3
ASSYWAGGGDEQF
>TRBJ1-2|-|TRBV28
AIPTGVPNYGYT
>TRBJ2-1|-|TRBV6-5
ASSYSESYNEQF
>TRBJ1-2|many|TRBV7-2
ASSLGGLQGSDYGYT